These T cell receptor beta chains were read from a single sample in a study of shared clonotypes between healthy human individuals. Clones were read by immunoSEQ multiplex PCR, and TCRdb kept only the in-frame ones, dropping some. The table includes some 450,000 clones, roughly 80% detected once. Sequenced input: PBMCs. These receptors all come from a woman aged 40 to 50 in good health. Some clones in this sample may be carry-over from other donors' samples. Both conserved end residues are part of each CDR3. Each record gives: V gene, clone size, J gene, CDR3 protein. Not every row has a clone size; where given, it reads once, few, many or a size class.

TRBV10-3	.	TRBJ1-1	CAISGRAAFF
TRBV5-1	.	TRBJ2-5	CASSPPERARGETQYF
TRBV6-1	.	TRBJ1-3	CASNRQGYGNTIYF
TRBV7-9	many	TRBJ2-7	CASSLPGVYEQYF
TRBV5-6	.	TRBJ1-2	CASSSARDRNYGYTF
TRBV19	.	TRBJ1-2	CASRATSYGYTF
TRBV7-2	.	TRBJ2-5	CASSLVGGTAETQYF
TRBV28	.	TRBJ1-2	CASSFVRGDGYTF
TRBV19	.	TRBJ2-5	CASTSGETQYF
TRBV6-6	.	TRBJ1-1	CASSYDDTEAFF
TRBV9	.	TRBJ1-1	CASSPGDRATEAFF
TRBV4-2	.	TRBJ2-4	CASSLGDSDIQYF
TRBV4-2	.	TRBJ1-2	CASSQTDRGGGYTF
TRBV7-6	.	TRBJ1-1	CASSLRSNTEAFF
TRBV2	.	TRBJ2-1	CASSEPRAGFYNEQFF
TRBV30	.	TRBJ2-1	CAWRRSHEQFF
TRBV6-5	.	TRBJ2-7	CASSYGHALGYEQYF
TRBV15	.	TRBJ2-7	CATSSWGFSYEQYF
TRBV11-3	.	TRBJ2-1	CASSLLGERGYNEQFF
TRBV30	.	TRBJ1-3	CAWSWGQSSGNTIYF
TRBV4-1	few	TRBJ2-1	CASSRISYNEQFF
TRBV28	.	TRBJ1-1	CASSLWSNTEAFF
TRBV19	.	TRBJ2-6	CASTGRAGANVLTF
TRBV2	.	TRBJ2-3	CASSLYGTSTDTQYF
TRBV2	many	TRBJ1-3	CASSSRPSSGNTIYF
TRBV2	.	TRBJ2-5	CASSVAGGRETQYF
TRBV29-1	.	TRBJ1-5	CSVETGSPNQPQHF
TRBV11-2	.	TRBJ2-2	CASSLVGGQEELFF
TRBV4-3	once	TRBJ1-5	CASSQNRGSNQPQHF
TRBV2	.	TRBJ2-3	CASLPDFTDTQYF
TRBV28	many	TRBJ2-4	CASSPSGVLKNIQYF
TRBV7-8	once	TRBJ2-7	CASSLVGRAHEQYF
TRBV5-1	.	TRBJ2-5	CASSWGDVIAGQTQYF
TRBV15	.	TRBJ1-2	CATSRAGQGGYGYTF
TRBV7-2	.	TRBJ2-7	CASSLGGVGGNPYEQYF
TRBV10-3	.	TRBJ2-7	CAISGLAEVYEQYF
TRBV4-1	.	TRBJ1-1	CASRSDTEAFF
TRBV30	.	TRBJ2-2	CAWSQGQWNTGELFF
TRBV5-1	.	TRBJ2-5	CASSLPQETQYF
TRBV5-6	.	TRBJ1-3	CASSLPTKSGNTIYF
TRBV5-1	.	TRBJ1-2	CASSYSGVNYGYTF
TRBV28	.	TRBJ2-1	CASSPRVSGYNEQFF
TRBV7-8	.	TRBJ2-7	CASSPSFGSSYEQYF
TRBV7-2	few	TRBJ2-7	CASSPPVSSYEQYF
TRBV19	once	TRBJ2-7	CASSVPGQGVDEQYF